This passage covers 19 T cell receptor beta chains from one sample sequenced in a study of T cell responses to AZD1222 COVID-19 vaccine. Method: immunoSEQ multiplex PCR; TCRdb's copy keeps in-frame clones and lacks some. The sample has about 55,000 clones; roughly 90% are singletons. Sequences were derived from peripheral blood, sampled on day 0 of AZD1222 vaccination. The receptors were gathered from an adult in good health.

The CDR3 loop reads CASTGQGWAGELFF. The CDR3 DNA reads as TGTGCCAGCACCGGACAGGGTTGGGCCGGGGAGCTGTTTTTT. The chain uses TRBV2 and TRBJ2-2, with 8 bases matching TRBD1. Germline V gene sequence: CDR1 SNHLY, CDR2 FYNNEI. The CDR3 is 14 residues long. Losses at the gene ends were 7 bases for V and 6 bases for J; bases not matched to a gene: 7.

Here the CDR3 DNA reads TGTGCCATCAGTGAGTCTGGGACAGGGGCGGGCAATCAGCCCCAGCATTTT. Protein sequence: CAISESGTGAGNQPQHF. The V gene is TRBV10-3, the J gene TRBJ1-5; 10 bases map to TRBD1. The trim removed 0 bases at V and 2 bases at J, leaving 4 bases unmatched. Germline V gene lookup returns CDR1 ENHRY and CDR2 SYGVKD. The CDR3 spans 17 residues.

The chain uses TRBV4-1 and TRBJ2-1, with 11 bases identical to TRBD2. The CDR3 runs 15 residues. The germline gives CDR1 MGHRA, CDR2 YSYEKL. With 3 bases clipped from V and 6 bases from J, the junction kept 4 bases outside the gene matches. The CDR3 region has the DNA TGCGCCAGCAGCCACAGAGGACTAGCGGGCAATGAGCAGTTCTTC. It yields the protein CASSHRGLAGNEQFF.

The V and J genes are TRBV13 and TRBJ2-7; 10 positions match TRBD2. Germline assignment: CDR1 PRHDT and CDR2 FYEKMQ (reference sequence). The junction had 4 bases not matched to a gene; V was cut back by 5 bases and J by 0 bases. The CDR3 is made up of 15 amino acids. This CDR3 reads CASSAGLAASYEQYF. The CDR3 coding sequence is TGTGCCAGCAGCGCCGGACTAGCGGCCTCCTACGAGCAGTACTTC.

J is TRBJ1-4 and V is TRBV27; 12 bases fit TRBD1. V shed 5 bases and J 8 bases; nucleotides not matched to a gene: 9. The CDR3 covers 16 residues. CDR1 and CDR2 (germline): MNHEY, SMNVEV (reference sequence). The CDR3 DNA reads TGTGCCAGCAGTCTAGGGACCGGGACAGGGGGCGAAAAACTGTTTTTT. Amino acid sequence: CASSLGTGTGGEKLFF.

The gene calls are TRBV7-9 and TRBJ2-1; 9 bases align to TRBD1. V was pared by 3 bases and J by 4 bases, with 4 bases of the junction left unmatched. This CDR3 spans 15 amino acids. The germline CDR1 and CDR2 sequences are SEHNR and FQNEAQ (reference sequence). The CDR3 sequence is CASSLGQGGYNEQFF. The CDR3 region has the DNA TGTGCCAGCAGCTTGGGACAGGGTGGATACAATGAGCAGTTCTTC.

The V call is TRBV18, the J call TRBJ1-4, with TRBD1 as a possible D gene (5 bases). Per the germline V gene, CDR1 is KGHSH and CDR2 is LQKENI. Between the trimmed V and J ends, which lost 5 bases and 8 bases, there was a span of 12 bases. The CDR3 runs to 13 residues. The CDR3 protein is CASSGTGAEKLFF. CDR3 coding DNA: TGTGCCAGCTCAGGAACAGGTGCCGAAAAACTGTTTTTT.

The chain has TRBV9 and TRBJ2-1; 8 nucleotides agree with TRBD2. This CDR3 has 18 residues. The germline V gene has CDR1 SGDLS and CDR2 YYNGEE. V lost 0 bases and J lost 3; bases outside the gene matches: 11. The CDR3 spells CASSVERLAPTRYNEQFF. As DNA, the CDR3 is TGTGCCAGCAGCGTAGAGAGACTAGCGCCTACCCGCTACAATGAGCAGTTCTTC.

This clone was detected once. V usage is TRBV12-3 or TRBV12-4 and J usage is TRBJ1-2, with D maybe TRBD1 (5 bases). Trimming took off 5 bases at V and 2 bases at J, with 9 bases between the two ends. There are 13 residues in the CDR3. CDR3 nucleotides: TGTGCCAGCAGTCTCGGACAAAACTATGGCTACACCTTC. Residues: CASSLGQNYGYTF.

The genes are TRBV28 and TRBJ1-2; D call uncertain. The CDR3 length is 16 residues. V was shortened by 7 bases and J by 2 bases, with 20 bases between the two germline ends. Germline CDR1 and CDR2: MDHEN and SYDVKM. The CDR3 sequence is CASNAPGGDGNYGYTF. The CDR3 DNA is TGTGCCAGCAACGCCCCGGGTGGCGATGGGAACTATGGCTACACCTTC.

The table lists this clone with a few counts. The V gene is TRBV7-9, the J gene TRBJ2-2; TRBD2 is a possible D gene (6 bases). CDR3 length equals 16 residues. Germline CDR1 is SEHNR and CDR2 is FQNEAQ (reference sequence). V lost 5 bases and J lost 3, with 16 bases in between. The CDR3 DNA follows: TGTGCCAGCAGCCACCGGACGGGAGTGGACACCGGGGAGCTGTTTTTT. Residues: CASSHRTGVDTGELFF.

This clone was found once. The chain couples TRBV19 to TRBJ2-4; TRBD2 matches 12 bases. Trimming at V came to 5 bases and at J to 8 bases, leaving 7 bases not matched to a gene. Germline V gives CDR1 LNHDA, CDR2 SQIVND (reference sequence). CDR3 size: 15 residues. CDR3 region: CASSRLAGVLDIQYF. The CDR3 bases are TGTGCCAGTAGTCGACTAGCGGGAGTGTTGGACATTCAGTACTTC. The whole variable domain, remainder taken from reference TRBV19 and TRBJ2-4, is DGGITQSPKYLFRKEGQNVTLSCEQNLNHDAMYWYRQDPGQGLRLIYYSQIVNDFQKGDIAEGYSVSREKKESFPLTVTSAQKNPTAFYLCASSRLAGVLDIQYFGAGTRLSVL.

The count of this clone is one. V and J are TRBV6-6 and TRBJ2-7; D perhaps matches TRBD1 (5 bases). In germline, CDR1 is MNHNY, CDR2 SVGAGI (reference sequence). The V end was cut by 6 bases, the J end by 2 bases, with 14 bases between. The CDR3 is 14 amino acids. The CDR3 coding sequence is TGTGCCAGCAGACCGACAGTGGCCACCTACGAGCAGTACTTC. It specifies CASRPTVATYEQYF.

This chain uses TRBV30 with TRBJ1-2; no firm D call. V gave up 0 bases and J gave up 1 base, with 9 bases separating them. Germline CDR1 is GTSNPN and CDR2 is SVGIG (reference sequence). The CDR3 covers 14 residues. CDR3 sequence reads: CAWSVAGLNYGYTF. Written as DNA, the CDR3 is TGTGCCTGGAGTGTCGCGGGTCTTAACTATGGCTACACCTTC.

In DNA, the CDR3 is TGTGCCAGCAGTTCCTCAGGGCGGGATACGCAGTATTTT. Residues: CASSSSGRDTQYF. This chain connects TRBV27 to TRBJ2-3, with D perhaps TRBD1 (5 bases). The CDR3 contains 13 residues. V gave up 4 bases and J gave up 6 bases, with 11 bases separating them. Germline CDR1 MNHEY, CDR2 SMNVEV (reference sequence).

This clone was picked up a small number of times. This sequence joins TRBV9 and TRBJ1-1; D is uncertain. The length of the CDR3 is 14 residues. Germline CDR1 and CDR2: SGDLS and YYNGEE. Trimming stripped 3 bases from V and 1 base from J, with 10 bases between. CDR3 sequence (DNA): TGTGCCAGCAGCGCGCACGATCGGAACACTGAAGCTTTCTTT. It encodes CASSAHDRNTEAFF. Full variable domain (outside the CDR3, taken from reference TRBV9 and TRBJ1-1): DSGVTQTPKHLITATGQRVTLRCSPRSGDLSVYWYQQSLDQGLQFLIQYYNGEERAKGNILERFSAQQFPDLHSELNLSSLELGDSALYFCASSAHDRNTEAFFGQGTRLTVV.

The CDR3 nucleotides read TGCGCCAGCAGCTTGGGGGTAGAAGGAAACACCATATATTTT. It is translated as CASSLGVEGNTIYF. The V and J genes are TRBV5-1 and TRBJ1-3, with D uncertain. Trimming took 0 bases from V and 4 from J, leaving 8 bases between them. The CDR3 covers 14 residues. Germline V gene lookup returns CDR1 SGHRS and CDR2 YFSETQ.

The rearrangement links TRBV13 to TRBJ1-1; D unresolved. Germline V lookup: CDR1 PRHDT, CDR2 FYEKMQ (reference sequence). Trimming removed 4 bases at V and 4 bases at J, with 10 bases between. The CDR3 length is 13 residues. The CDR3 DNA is TGTGCCAGCAGCTCCCGGTTGGGCACTGAAGCTTTCTTT. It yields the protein CASSSRLGTEAFF.

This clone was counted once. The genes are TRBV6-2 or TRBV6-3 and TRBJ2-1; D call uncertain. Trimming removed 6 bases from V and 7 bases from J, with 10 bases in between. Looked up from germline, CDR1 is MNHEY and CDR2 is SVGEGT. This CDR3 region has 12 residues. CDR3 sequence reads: CASSPGVNEQFF. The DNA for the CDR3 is TGTGCCAGCAGCCCCGGAGTTAATGAGCAGTTCTTC.